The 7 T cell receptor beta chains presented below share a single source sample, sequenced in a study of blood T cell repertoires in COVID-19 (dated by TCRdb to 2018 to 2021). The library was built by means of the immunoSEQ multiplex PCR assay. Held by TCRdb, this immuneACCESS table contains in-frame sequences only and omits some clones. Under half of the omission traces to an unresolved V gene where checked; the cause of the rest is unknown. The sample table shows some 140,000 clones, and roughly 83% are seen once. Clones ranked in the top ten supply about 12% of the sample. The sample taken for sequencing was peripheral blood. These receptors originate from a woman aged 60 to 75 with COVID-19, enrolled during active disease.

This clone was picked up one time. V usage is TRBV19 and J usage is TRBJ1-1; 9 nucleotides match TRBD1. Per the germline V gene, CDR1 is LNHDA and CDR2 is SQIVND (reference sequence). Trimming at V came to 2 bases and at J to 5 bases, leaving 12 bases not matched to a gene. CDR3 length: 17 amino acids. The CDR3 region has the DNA TGTGCCAGTAGTATAAAACGGGGGGGACAGGGCATTACTGAAGCTTTCTTT. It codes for CASSIKRGGQGITEAFF.

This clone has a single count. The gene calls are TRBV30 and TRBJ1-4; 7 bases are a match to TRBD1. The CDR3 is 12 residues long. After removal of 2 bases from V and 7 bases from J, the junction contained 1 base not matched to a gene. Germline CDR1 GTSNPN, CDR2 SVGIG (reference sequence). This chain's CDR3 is CAWSNRGEKLFF. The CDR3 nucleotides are TGTGCCTGGAGTAACAGGGGTGAAAAACTGTTTTTT. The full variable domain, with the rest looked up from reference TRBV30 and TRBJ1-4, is SQTIHQWPATLVQPVGSPLSLECTVEGTSNPNLYWYRQAAGRGLQLLFYSVGIGQISSEVPQNLSASRPQDRQFILSSKKLLLSDSGFYLCAWSNRGEKLFFGSGTQLSVL.

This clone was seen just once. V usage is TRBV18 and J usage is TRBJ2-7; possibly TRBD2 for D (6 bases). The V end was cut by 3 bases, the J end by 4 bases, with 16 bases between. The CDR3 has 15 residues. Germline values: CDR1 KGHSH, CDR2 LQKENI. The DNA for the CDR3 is TGTGCCAGCTCACCGGATGTCCGCGGGATTTACGAGCAGTACTTC. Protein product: CASSPDVRGIYEQYF. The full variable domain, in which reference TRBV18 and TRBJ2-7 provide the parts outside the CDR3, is NAGVMQNPRHLVRRRGQEARLRCSPMKGHSHVYWYRQLPEEGLKFMVYLQKENIIDESGMPKERFSAEFPKEGPSILRIQQVVRGDSAAYFCASSPDVRGIYEQYFGPGTRLTVT.

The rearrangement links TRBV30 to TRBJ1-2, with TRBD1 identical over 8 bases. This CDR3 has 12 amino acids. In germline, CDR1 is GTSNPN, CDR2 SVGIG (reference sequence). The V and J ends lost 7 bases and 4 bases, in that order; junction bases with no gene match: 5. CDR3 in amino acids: CASLGTGYGYTF. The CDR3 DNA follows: TGTGCCTCGCTCGGGACAGGCTATGGCTACACCTTC.

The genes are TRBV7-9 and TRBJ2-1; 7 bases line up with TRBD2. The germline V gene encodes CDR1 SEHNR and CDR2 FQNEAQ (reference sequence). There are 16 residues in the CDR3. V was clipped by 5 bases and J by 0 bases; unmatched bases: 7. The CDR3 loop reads CASSPVGGGSYNEQFF. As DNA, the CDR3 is TGTGCCAGCAGCCCTGTGGGCGGGGGCTCCTACAATGAGCAGTTCTTC. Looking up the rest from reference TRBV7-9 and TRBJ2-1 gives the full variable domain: DTGVSQNPRHKITKRGQNVTFRCDPISEHNRLYWYRQTLGQGPEFLTYFQNEAQLEKSRLLSDRFSAERPKGSFSTLEIQRTEQGDSAMYLCASSPVGGGSYNEQFFGPGTRLTVL.

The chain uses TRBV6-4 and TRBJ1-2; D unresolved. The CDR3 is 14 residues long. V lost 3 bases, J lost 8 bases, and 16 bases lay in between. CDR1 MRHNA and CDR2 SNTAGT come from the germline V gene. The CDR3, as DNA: TGTGCCAGCAGTGAGTCCCTGTTTGGGGAGGGCTACACCTTC. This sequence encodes CASSESLFGEGYTF.

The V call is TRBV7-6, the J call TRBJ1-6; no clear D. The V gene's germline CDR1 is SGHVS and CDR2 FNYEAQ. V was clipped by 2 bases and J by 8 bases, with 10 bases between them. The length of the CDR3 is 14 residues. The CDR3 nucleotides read TGTGCCAGCAGCTTACCCGGTCCCGATTCACCCCTCCACTTT. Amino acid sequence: CASSLPGPDSPLHF.